One and the same sample provided the 28 T cell receptor beta chains below, sequenced in a study of blood T cell repertoires in COVID-19. The data were produced by immunoSEQ multiplex PCR, yet TCRdb's version contains in-frame clones alone and is incomplete. In the table there are some 140,000 clones, roughly 83% of which are singletons. The specimen sequenced was peripheral blood. The receptors stem from a woman aged 60 to 75 with acute or convalescent COVID-19.

This rearrangement joins TRBV30 to TRBJ2-7, with 13 bases matching TRBD2. The length of the CDR3 is 15 residues. Germline values: CDR1 GTSNPN, CDR2 SVGIG (reference sequence). The J segment lost 4 bases and the V segment lost 4 bases, leaving 7 bases of the junction unmatched. CDR3 sequence: CAWTSTSGGAYEQYF. The CDR3 DNA reads as TGTGCCTGGACCTCTACTAGCGGGGGGGCGTACGAGCAGTACTTC.

V gene TRBV5-6 combines with J gene TRBJ2-1, with no clear D. Germline V gene sequence: CDR1 SGHDT, CDR2 YYEEEE. Between the trimmed V and J ends, which lost 0 bases and 3 bases, there was a span of 7 bases. The CDR3 sequence is 14 residues long. In DNA form, the CDR3 reads TGTGCCAGCAGCTTGGGCAGGAACTACAATGAGCAGTTCTTC. Translating it yields CASSLGRNYNEQFF.

The V gene is TRBV5-1, the J gene TRBJ2-7; tentatively, D is TRBD1 (7 bases). Per germline, CDR1 SGHRS and CDR2 YFSETQ. Trimming removed 4 bases at V and 4 bases at J, with 15 bases between. CDR3 size: 14 residues. DNA of the CDR3: TGCGCCAGCAGCCCGGACAGGAGGGGATACGAGCAGTACTTC. Protein: CASSPDRRGYEQYF.

For the CDR3, the DNA is TGTGCCTGGAGTCCACAGGGGGGAAATGGCTACACCTTC. Its protein is CAWSPQGGNGYTF. The rearrangement joins TRBV30 to TRBJ1-2; TRBD1 matches at 8 bases. The germline V gene encodes CDR1 GTSNPN and CDR2 SVGIG (reference sequence). This CDR3 contains 13 residues. V lost 2 bases to trimming and J lost 6 bases; unmatched junction nucleotides: 5.

The chain couples TRBV2 to TRBJ1-1; 10 bases agree with TRBD1. The CDR3 spans 14 residues. Germline CDR1 reads SNHLY; CDR2 reads FYNNEI. V trimming: 5 bases; J trimming: 4 bases; junction bases outside the gene matches: 4. The CDR3 here is CASSYDRGLTEAFF. In DNA, the CDR3 is TGTGCCAGCAGTTATGACAGGGGGCTCACTGAAGCTTTCTTT.

The chain carries TRBV4-2 and TRBJ1-6, with D unclear. Germline CDR1 and CDR2: LGHNA and YNFKEQ. This CDR3 is built from 15 residues. V dropped 1 base and J dropped 1 base, with 5 bases sitting between them. CDR3 bases: TGTGCCAGCAGCCAAGGCGCTTCCTATAATTCACCCCTCCACTTT. Encoded protein: CASSQGASYNSPLHF.

The V gene is TRBV11-2, the J gene TRBJ1-6, with TRBD1 as a possible D gene (5 bases). With 2 bases removed from V and 0 bases from J, the gap between germline ends came to 14 bases. CDR1 is SGHAT and CDR2 is FQNNGV in the germline V gene. The CDR3 loop spans 18 amino acids. The CDR3 nucleotides are TGTGCCAGCAGCTTATGGGTGCGGGGACGCTCCTATAATTCACCCCTCCACTTT. This gives the protein CASSLWVRGRSYNSPLHF. Together with reference TRBV11-2 and TRBJ1-6, the CDR3 gives the full variable domain: EAGVAQSPRYKIIEKRQSVAFWCNPISGHATLYWYQQILGQGPKLLIQFQNNGVVDDSQLPKDRFSAERLKGVDSTLKIQPAKLEDSAVYLCASSLWVRGRSYNSPLHFGNGTRLTVT.

This sequence joins TRBV6-5 and TRBJ2-7, with a possible D match to TRBD1 (5 bases). V was cut by 3 bases and J by 2 bases, with 11 bases left in between. The CDR3 length is 14 residues. Germline V gene lookup returns CDR1 MNHEY and CDR2 SVGAGI. CDR3 in amino acids: CASSYRQITYEQYF. The CDR3, as DNA: TGTGCCAGCAGTTATAGACAGATTACCTACGAGCAGTACTTC.

The chain recombines TRBV7-9 with TRBJ2-1; 7 nucleotides align to TRBD1. V lost 5 bases and J lost 0; bases outside the gene matches: 4. This CDR3 contains 15 residues. CDR1 is SEHNR and CDR2 is FQNEAQ in the germline V gene (reference sequence). This chain's CDR3 is CASSIGTVSYNEQFF. The CDR3 region has the DNA TGTGCCAGCAGCATAGGGACAGTCTCCTACAATGAGCAGTTCTTC.

This clone was seen a handful of times. This chain connects TRBV7-6 to TRBJ1-3; possible D gene TRBD1, 5 bases. Trimming stripped 5 bases from V and 2 bases from J, with 16 bases between. CDR1 and CDR2 from the germline V gene are SGHVS and FNYEAQ. This CDR3 has 16 residues. The CDR3 DNA is TGTGCCAGCAGCCCTGGGGCAGGGAGGACTGGAAACACCATATATTTT. Translating gives CASSPGAGRTGNTIYF.

The chain links TRBV5-1 to TRBJ2-3; a weak D match, TRBD1 (6 bases). Germline-derived CDR1 and CDR2 are SGHRS and YFSETQ. The V and J ends lost 3 bases and 2 bases respectively, with 10 bases between them. CDR3 size: 14 residues. The CDR3 loop is CASSWQGPTDTQYF. Here the CDR3 DNA reads TGCGCCAGCAGCTGGCAGGGGCCCACAGATACGCAGTATTTT. The full variable domain, its missing parts supplied by reference TRBV5-1 and TRBJ2-3, is KAGVTQTPRYLIKTRGQQVTLSCSPISGHRSVSWYQQTPGQGLQFLFEYFSETQRNKGNFPGRFSGRQFSNSRSEMNVSTLELGDSALYLCASSWQGPTDTQYFGPGTRLTVL.

This chain links TRBV3-1 (or the pseudogene TRBV3-2) with TRBJ2-3; TRBD2 matches at 9 bases. The CDR3 runs to 19 residues. The ends lost 0 bases at V and 4 bases at J; junction bases unmatched: 14. The germline V gene encodes CDR1 LGHDT and CDR2 YNNKEL (reference sequence). The CDR3 is CASSQDSLGLALAADTQYF. As DNA, the CDR3 is TGTGCCAGCAGCCAAGATTCCCTCGGACTAGCGCTGGCCGCAGATACGCAGTATTTT.

This chain joins TRBV3-1 (or the pseudogene TRBV3-2) and TRBJ2-2, with TRBD1 matching over 9 bases. This CDR3 is 15 amino acids long. J lost 5 bases, V lost 6 bases, and 7 bases had no gene match. Germline V gene sequence: CDR1 LGHDT, CDR2 YNNKEL (reference sequence). CDR3: CASSLGTGMTGELFF. CDR3 nucleotide sequence: TGTGCCAGCAGTCTCGGGACAGGGATGACCGGGGAGCTGTTTTTT.

This clone was seen only a few times. The chain has TRBV5-1 and TRBJ1-4; a weak D match, TRBD1 (6 bases). The CDR3 has 14 amino acids. The V gene lost 4 bases and the J gene lost 5 bases, with 12 bases spanning the gap. Germline V gene data show CDR1 as SGHRS and CDR2 as YFSETQ. This CDR3 is CASSPGRGNEKLFF. The CDR3 bases are TGCGCCAGCAGCCCCGGCAGGGGAAATGAAAAACTGTTTTTT.

The chain uses TRBV6-5 and TRBJ2-7, with TRBD1 as a possible D gene (6 bases). Trimming removed 4 bases at V and 2 bases at J, with 15 bases between. The CDR3 runs 15 residues. The germline V gene has CDR1 MNHEY and CDR2 SVGAGI. The CDR3 loop is CASSSDRSTPYEQYF. As DNA, the CDR3 is TGTGCCAGCAGTTCCGACAGGTCCACTCCCTACGAGCAGTACTTC.

The V gene is TRBV7-9, the J gene TRBJ2-7; possible D gene TRBD1, 6 bases. The CDR3 extends over 15 amino acids. The germline V gene has CDR1 SEHNR and CDR2 FQNEAQ (reference sequence). The V end lost 1 base, the J end lost 2 bases, and 12 bases lay between the germline ends. The CDR3 region has the DNA TGTGCCAGCAGCTTAGTACTGGGGGCAACCTACGAGCAGTACGTC. The encoded protein is CASSLVLGATYEQYV.

V usage is TRBV27 and J usage is TRBJ1-4, with unresolved D. Trimming pared 5 bases from V and 0 bases from J, leaving 13 bases between. CDR1 and CDR2 from the germline V gene are MNHEY and SMNVEV (reference sequence). The length of the CDR3 is 16 residues. Here the CDR3 reads CASSTIRRATNEKLFF. In nucleotides, the CDR3 is TGTGCCAGCAGTACCATAAGACGGGCAACTAATGAAAAACTGTTTTTT. The variable domain in full, with the rest retrieved from reference TRBV27 and TRBJ1-4, is EAQVTQNPRYLITVTGKKLTVTCSQNMNHEYMSWYRQDPGLGLRQIYYSMNVEVTDKGDVPEGYKVSRKEKRNFPLILESPSPNQTSLYFCASSTIRRATNEKLFFGSGTQLSVL.

This clone was seen just once. The V gene is TRBV6-5, the J gene TRBJ1-6, with 7 bases aligning to TRBD1. The length of the CDR3 is 14 residues. The V and J ends lost 6 bases and 9 bases, in that order; junction bases with no gene match: 8. CDR1 and CDR2 from the germline V gene are MNHEY and SVGAGI. The CDR3 DNA sequence: TGTGCCAGCAGGACCGACAGGGCGGTTTCACCCCTCCACTTT. It yields the protein CASRTDRAVSPLHF.

This chain connects TRBV6-1 to TRBJ1-5; 7 bases agree with TRBD1. The CDR3 extends over 16 amino acids. Germline-derived CDR1 and CDR2 are MNHNS and SASEGT. V gave up 4 bases and J gave up 6 bases; unmatched junction bases: 12. CDR3 nucleotides: TGTGCCAGCAGTGCCCAGTCCAGGGGGTTTGGTCAGCCCCAGCATTTT. Its protein is CASSAQSRGFGQPQHF.

The chain combines TRBV6-5 with TRBJ1-2; D is possibly TRBD1 (6 bases). The germline CDR1 and CDR2 sequences are MNHEY and SVGAGI. V was shortened by 7 bases and J by 6 bases, with 12 bases between the two germline ends. The CDR3 runs to 12 residues. The CDR3 DNA reads TGTGCCAGCAAGTCAGGGGTCCATGGCTACACCTTC. Its translation is CASKSGVHGYTF.

The gene calls are TRBV19 and TRBJ1-6; the D gene is possibly TRBD1 (6 bases). V was clipped by 3 bases and J by 7 bases, with 13 bases between them. Germline V gene lookup returns CDR1 LNHDA and CDR2 SQIVND (reference sequence). CDR3 length: 15 residues. CDR3 residues: CASSIPTGINSPLHF. DNA for the CDR3: TGTGCCAGTAGTATCCCGACAGGTATCAATTCACCCCTCCACTTT.

V gene TRBV11-2 combines with J gene TRBJ2-7; the D gene is possibly TRBD1 (5 bases). The CDR3 has 15 amino acids. Germline CDR1 and CDR2: SGHAT and FQNNGV. Deletions cut 5 bases from V and 0 bases from J, with 14 bases between. As DNA, the CDR3 is TGTGCCAGCAGCCTCGCTGACAGACCCTCCTACGAGCAGTACTTC. Protein sequence: CASSLADRPSYEQYF.

V usage is TRBV10-2 and J usage is TRBJ1-5; D may be TRBD1 (6 bases). Trimming removed 4 bases from V and 2 bases from J, with 12 bases in between. This CDR3 contains 15 residues. Germline-derived CDR1 and CDR2 are WSHSY and SAAADI. This chain's CDR3 is CASSGRQAGNQPQHF. The CDR3, as DNA: TGCGCCAGCAGTGGAAGACAGGCGGGCAATCAGCCCCAGCATTTT.

The chain links TRBV7-9 to TRBJ2-5; TRBD1 matches at 8 bases. The CDR3 spans 16 residues. CDR1 SEHNR and CDR2 FQNEAQ come from the germline V gene (reference sequence). With V trimmed by 5 bases and J by 2 bases, 10 bases remained unmatched. CDR3 sequence (DNA): TGTGCCAGCAGCCCTCCGGGACAGGCGACTCAAGAGACCCAGTACTTC. Protein sequence: CASSPPGQATQETQYF.

The chain combines TRBV10-1 with TRBJ1-2, with 9 bases identical to TRBD1. V trimming: 3 bases; J trimming: 7 bases; junction bases outside the gene matches: 18. CDR1 and CDR2 (germline): WNHNN, SYGVQD (reference sequence). The CDR3 has 18 residues. CDR3 DNA: TGCGCCAGCAGTGACGGGAGCCGGGACAGGGCTTCTCTAGGTGGCTACACCTTC. This translates into CASSDGSRDRASLGGYTF.

The chain couples TRBV28 to TRBJ1-4, with D possibly TRBD1 on 6 matching bases. In germline, CDR1 is MDHEN, CDR2 SYDVKM. CDR3 size: 14 residues. V lost 2 bases and J 3 bases, leaving 7 bases between the germline ends. CDR3 DNA: TGTGCCAGCAGTTTAGCAGGGGCTAATGAAAAACTGTTTTTT. Amino acid sequence: CASSLAGANEKLFF.

The J gene is TRBJ1-1, the V gene TRBV29-1, with D unresolved. Germline CDR1 and CDR2: SQVTM and ANQGSEA. The CDR3 extends over 12 amino acids. The V and J ends lost 7 bases and 13 bases respectively, with 22 bases between them. In DNA, the CDR3 is TGCAGCGCCCACACCTCTGCAGTCGTTGGTTTCTTT. Encoded protein: CSAHTSAVVGFF.

This chain links TRBV23-1 with TRBJ1-6; 10 bases map to TRBD1. TRBV23-1 is an ORF, and what it does is uncertain. This CDR3 has 18 residues. J was trimmed by 9 bases and V by 3 bases; bases with no gene match: 14. This CDR3 reads CASSHYTGTGENRSPLHF. The CDR3 region has the DNA TGCGCCAGCAGTCACTACACCGGGACAGGGGAAAATCGTTCACCCCTCCACTTT.